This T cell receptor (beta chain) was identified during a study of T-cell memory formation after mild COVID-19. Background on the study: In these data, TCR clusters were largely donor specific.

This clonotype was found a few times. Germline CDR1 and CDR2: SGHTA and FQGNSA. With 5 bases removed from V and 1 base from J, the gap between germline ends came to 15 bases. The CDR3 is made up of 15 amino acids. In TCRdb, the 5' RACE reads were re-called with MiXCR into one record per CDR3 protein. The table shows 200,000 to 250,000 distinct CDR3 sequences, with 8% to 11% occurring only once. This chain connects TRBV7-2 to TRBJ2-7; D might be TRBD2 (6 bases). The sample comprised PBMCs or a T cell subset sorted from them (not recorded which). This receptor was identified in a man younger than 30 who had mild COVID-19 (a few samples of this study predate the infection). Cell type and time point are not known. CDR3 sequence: CASSLNPGGSYEQYV. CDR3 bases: TGTGCCAGCAGCCTCAACCCTGGGGGGTCCTACGAGCAGTACGTC.